The 29 T cell receptor beta chains below were found in one sample sequenced in a study of blood T cells in healthy people across ages. Primed by a sample-barcoded 5' primer and a J-beta primer mix, a second PCR proceeded for roughly 7 to 11 cycles. TCRdb fed the 5' RACE reads into MiXCR, producing one record per CDR3 protein. Of approximately 1.5 million distinct CDR3 sequences in the sample, roughly a third were seen once. Sequencing was carried out using blood. The receptors were gathered from a woman aged 25 to 39 in good health.

This clonotype was counted only a few times. This chain connects TRBV27 to TRBJ2-1, with a possible D match to TRBD2 (6 bases). This CDR3 is 14 amino acids long. Germline V gives CDR1 MNHEY, CDR2 SMNVEV (reference sequence). Trimming pared 7 bases from V and 4 bases from J, leaving 14 bases between. The CDR3 spells CASNPWGEYNEQFF. For the CDR3, the DNA is TGTGCCAGCAACCCCTGGGGGGAATACAATGAGCAGTTCTTC.

The CDR3 reads CSARGGSTNPNQRGQYF. The CDR3 bases are TGCAGTGCTAGGGGGGGTTCGACTAATCCCAACCAACGAGGGCAGTACTTC. This rearrangement joins TRBV20-1 to TRBJ2-5, with D maybe TRBD2 (6 bases). CDR1 is DFQATT, CDR2 SNEGSKA, per germline (reference sequence). V was trimmed by 3 bases and J by 11 bases, leaving 31 bases between them. The CDR3 extends over 17 amino acids.

The J gene is TRBJ2-1, the V gene TRBV12-3 or TRBV12-4, with D perhaps TRBD2 (6 bases). Trimming left V 0 bases short and J 0 bases short, with 12 bases between. The CDR3 is made up of 17 amino acids. The CDR3 sequence: CASSLARDSSSYNEQFF. CDR3 sequence (DNA): TGTGCCAGCAGTTTAGCGAGGGACTCAAGCTCCTACAATGAGCAGTTCTTC.

Remarks on this clonotype: An end of the junction does not agree with germline; a read error may underlie this. In nucleotides, the CDR3 is TGCGCCGGCAGCGTGGACAGGGTGGCTGAGACCCAGTACTTC. Its translation is CAGSVDRVAETQYF. The chain carries TRBV5-1 and TRBJ2-7, with 8 positions matching TRBD1. Near its end, the DNA agrees better with TRBJ2-5, so the J call may be wrong. The CDR3 totals 14 residues. Per germline, CDR1 SGHRS and CDR2 YFSETQ.

A few counts support this clonotype. The CDR3 is CASSPGEGSANYGYTF. CDR3 nucleotides: TGCGCCAGCAGCCCTGGAGAGGGGTCCGCTAACTATGGCTACACCTTC. The chain combines TRBV5-1 with TRBJ1-2; D might be TRBD1 (5 bases). V was clipped by 4 bases and J by 0 bases, with 16 bases between them. Germline-derived CDR1 and CDR2 are SGHRS and YFSETQ. The CDR3 sequence is 16 residues long.

This clonotype was recorded once. The chain is built from TRBV6-6 and TRBJ2-7; TRBD1 might be the D (5 bases). Trimming removed 6 bases at V and 3 bases at J, with 15 bases between. Germline V gives CDR1 MNHNY, CDR2 SVGAGI (reference sequence). There are 14 residues in the CDR3. The CDR3, as DNA: TGTGCCAGCAGAGATCAGGGAATCCACTACGAGCAGTACTTC. Translated, it gives CASRDQGIHYEQYF.

This CDR3 is CASSLENRDKSEAFF. DNA of the CDR3: TGTGCCAGCAGCTTAGAGAACCGGGACAAAAGTGAAGCTTTCTTT. The J gene is TRBJ1-1, the V gene TRBV7-9; tentative D call: TRBD1 (6 bases). Germline CDR1 SEHNR, CDR2 FQNEAQ (reference sequence). This CDR3 comprises 15 residues. Trimming removed 1 base from V and 7 bases from J, with 16 bases in between.

This clonotype was picked up a small number of times. V usage is TRBV25-1 and J usage is TRBJ1-5; the D is unclear. With 3 bases removed from V and 5 bases from J, the gap between germline ends came to 8 bases. The CDR3 sequence is 13 residues long. CDR1 is MGHDK, CDR2 SYGVNS, per germline. The CDR3 sequence is CASSDEGYQPQHF. The CDR3, as DNA: TGTGCCAGCAGTGATGAGGGCTATCAGCCCCAGCATTTT.

V and J are TRBV3-1 and TRBJ1-2; D uncertain. In germline, CDR1 is LGHDT, CDR2 YNNKEL (reference sequence). The ends were cut back, 2 bases at V and 3 bases at J, with 13 bases in the middle. The CDR3 is made up of 15 amino acids. This CDR3 reads CASSQRARRDYGYTF. Written as DNA, the CDR3 is TGTGCCAGCAGCCAACGGGCCCGGAGGGACTATGGCTACACCTTC.

This clonotype came up a few times. This sequence joins TRBV28 and TRBJ1-2, with 8 bases aligning to TRBD1. Germline loops: CDR1 MDHEN, CDR2 SYDVKM. CDR3 length equals 15 residues. With 2 bases clipped from V and 8 bases from J, the junction kept 10 bases outside the gene matches. The CDR3 here is CASSLRRQGASGYTF. In DNA form, the CDR3 reads TGTGCCAGCAGTTTAAGGCGGCAGGGGGCTAGCGGCTACACCTTC.

The rearrangement joins TRBV15 to TRBJ2-1, with 7 nucleotides matching TRBD2. This CDR3 has 15 residues. V was clipped by 0 bases and J by 9 bases; unmatched bases: 8. Germline V gene lookup returns CDR1 LNHNV and CDR2 YYDKDF (reference sequence). The CDR3 region has the DNA TGTGCCACCAGCAGAGATATACGGGAGGAGATTGAGCAGTTCTTC. Its translation: CATSRDIREEIEQFF.

This clonotype was observed a handful of times. The V call is TRBV7-3, the J call TRBJ2-5; tentative D call: TRBD2 (5 bases). Looked up from germline, CDR1 is SGHTA and CDR2 is FQGTGA. The V end lost 1 base, the J end lost 5 bases, and 23 bases lay between the germline ends. The CDR3 sequence is 18 residues long. This CDR3 is CASSLRMAAKTTGETQYF. CDR3 coding DNA: TGTGCCAGCAGCTTAAGGATGGCAGCTAAGACGACGGGGGAGACCCAGTACTTC. The full variable domain, its missing parts supplied by reference TRBV7-3 and TRBJ2-5, is GAGVSQTPSNKVTEKGKYVELRCDPISGHTALYWYRQSLGQGPEFLIYFQGTGAADDSGLPNDRFFAVRPEGSVSTLKIQRTERGDSAVYLCASSLRMAAKTTGETQYFGPGTRLLVL.

There are a few counts of this clonotype. The genes are TRBV2 and TRBJ1-2, with a tentative D call TRBD1 (5 bases). The CDR3 sequence is 14 residues long. Deletions cut 0 bases from V and 8 bases from J, with 13 bases between. Germline V gene sequence: CDR1 SNHLY, CDR2 FYNNEI. The CDR3 sequence is CASSEAPGTWGYTF. The CDR3 DNA sequence: TGTGCCAGCAGTGAAGCCCCGGGGACCTGGGGCTACACCTTC.

The chain has TRBV5-1 and TRBJ2-3; D uncertain. From germline, CDR1 is SGHRS and CDR2 YFSETQ. The V end was cut by 0 bases, the J end by 1 base, with 15 bases between. The CDR3 sequence is 17 residues long. Here the CDR3 reads CASSLEALGYRTDTQYF. The CDR3 DNA sequence: TGCGCCAGCAGCTTGGAAGCATTGGGGTACCGCACAGATACGCAGTATTTT.

The chain combines TRBV20-1 with TRBJ2-7; 9 bases are a match to TRBD1. This CDR3 is 15 amino acids long. J lost 2 bases, V lost 6 bases, and 11 bases had no gene match. CDR1 and CDR2 from the germline V gene are DFQATT and SNEGSKA (reference sequence). The CDR3 spells CSANQRQGGAYEQYF. DNA for the CDR3: TGCAGTGCCAACCAACGACAGGGGGGGGCCTACGAGCAGTACTTC.

In its sample, this clonotype was seen a few times. V usage is TRBV4-1 and J usage is TRBJ2-5, with 9 positions matching TRBD2. CDR3 size: 16 residues. Trimming took 0 bases from V and 4 from J; bases not matched to a gene: 6. Germline V gives CDR1 MGHRA, CDR2 YSYEKL. The CDR3: CASSQDVAGAPETQYF. Here the CDR3 DNA reads TGCGCCAGCAGCCAAGATGTAGCGGGAGCCCCAGAGACCCAGTACTTC.

This clonotype was found a few times. The rearrangement uses TRBV3-1 and TRBJ2-7, with 9 nucleotides matching TRBD2. V lost 0 bases, J lost 1 base, and 7 bases stayed unmatched. This CDR3 region has 17 residues. CDR1 and CDR2 (germline): LGHDT, YNNKEL (reference sequence). The CDR3 DNA reads as TGTGCCAGCAGCCAAGAGGTGCTAGCGGGATTTTCCTACGAGCAGTACTTC. It translates to CASSQEVLAGFSYEQYF.

This clonotype has more than one count but fewer than ten. The chain couples TRBV5-1 to TRBJ2-7; 13 nucleotides agree with TRBD2. V trimming: 5 bases; J trimming: 4 bases; junction bases outside the gene matches: 9. The germline CDR1 and CDR2 sequences are SGHRS and YFSETQ. The CDR3 covers 16 residues. CDR3 DNA sequence: TGCGCCAGCAGTCCCGGGACTAGCGGGGCTCTGTACGAGCAGTACTTC. Its translation: CASSPGTSGALYEQYF. The complete variable domain, with remaining parts taken from reference TRBV5-1 and TRBJ2-7, reads KAGVTQTPRYLIKTRGQQVTLSCSPISGHRSVSWYQQTPGQGLQFLFEYFSETQRNKGNFPGRFSGRQFSNSRSEMNVSTLELGDSALYLCASSPGTSGALYEQYFGPGTRLTVT.

V usage is TRBV27 and J usage is TRBJ1-1; D gene uncertain. The CDR3 consists of 13 residues. The germline gives CDR1 MNHEY, CDR2 SMNVEV (reference sequence). The ends were cut back, 5 bases at V and 1 base at J, with 8 bases in the middle. CDR3 coding DNA: TGTGCCAGCAGTAGGGAATGGAACACTGAAGCTTTCTTT. Encoded protein: CASSREWNTEAFF.

There are a few counts of this clonotype. V usage is TRBV7-9 and J usage is TRBJ2-3; 9 nucleotides line up with TRBD2. The germline V gene has CDR1 SEHNR and CDR2 FQNEAQ (reference sequence). The CDR3 extends over 16 amino acids. With V trimmed by 2 bases and J by 6 bases, 9 bases remained unmatched. The CDR3 loop is CASSLNPSGVRDTQYF. CDR3 coding DNA: TGTGCCAGCAGCTTAAATCCTAGCGGGGTGAGGGATACGCAGTATTTT.

J is TRBJ2-3 and V is TRBV2; D is possibly TRBD2 (6 bases). Trimming shortened V by 7 bases and J by 3 bases, and 14 bases separated the two germline ends. The germline V gene encodes CDR1 SNHLY and CDR2 FYNNEI. The CDR3 length is 14 residues. The chain's CDR3 is CASKGGVVTDTQYF. The CDR3 DNA is TGTGCCAGCAAGGGAGGAGTGGTTACAGATACGCAGTATTTT.

This clonotype was detected only a few times. The V and J genes are TRBV5-1 and TRBJ2-5; no clear D. The CDR3 is 14 residues long. The germline V gene has CDR1 SGHRS and CDR2 YFSETQ. With 6 bases removed from V and 2 bases from J, the gap between germline ends came to 14 bases. CDR3 in amino acids: CASTNLKGQETQYF. Written as DNA, the CDR3 is TGCGCCAGCACCAATCTAAAGGGACAAGAGACCCAGTACTTC. The whole variable domain, filled in from reference TRBV5-1 and TRBJ2-5, reads KAGVTQTPRYLIKTRGQQVTLSCSPISGHRSVSWYQQTPGQGLQFLFEYFSETQRNKGNFPGRFSGRQFSNSRSEMNVSTLELGDSALYLCASTNLKGQETQYFGPGTRLLVL.

This clonotype has only a few counts. The V call is TRBV2, the J call TRBJ2-1, with TRBD2 matching 9 bases. V gave up 10 bases and J gave up 4 bases; unmatched junction bases: 11. The CDR3 loop spans 15 amino acids. In germline, CDR1 is SNHLY, CDR2 FYNNEI. DNA of the CDR3: TGTGCCACCAAACCGCGGGGGGGTGAATACAATGAGCAGTTCTTC. Its translation is CATKPRGGEYNEQFF.

In its sample, this clonotype was seen a few times. V is TRBV7-9 and J is TRBJ2-5; no clear D gene. V lost 2 bases and J lost 2, with 15 bases in between. Germline-derived CDR1 and CDR2 are SEHNR and FQNEAQ (reference sequence). The CDR3 covers 16 residues. CDR3 amino acids: CASSLIVLGSQETQYF. CDR3 bases: TGTGCCAGCAGCTTAATAGTATTAGGGTCTCAAGAGACCCAGTACTTC.

This CDR3 reads CSVEDARGNEQFF. The DNA of the CDR3 is TGCAGCGTTGAAGATGCTAGGGGCAATGAGCAGTTCTTC. The rearrangement uses TRBV29-1 and TRBJ2-1; weak D call: TRBD1 (5 bases). Trimming removed 0 bases at V and 6 bases at J, with 9 bases between. The V gene's germline CDR1 is SQVTM and CDR2 ANQGSEA. The CDR3 has 13 amino acids.

This clonotype was observed a handful of times. The chain joins TRBV10-3 to TRBJ1-6; D is unclear. Trimming took off 0 bases at V and 4 bases at J, with 13 bases between the two ends. The germline gives CDR1 ENHRY, CDR2 SYGVKD. The CDR3 is made up of 17 amino acids. The DNA for the CDR3 is TGTGCCATCAGTGAGTCTGCCGTGGGAGGGTATAATTCACCCCTCCACTTT. Its translation is CAISESAVGGYNSPLHF.

This clonotype was seen at least ten times. This chain joins TRBV4-2 and TRBJ2-7; TRBD1 might be the D (6 bases). The CDR3 sequence is 13 residues long. The V end was cut by 3 bases, the J end by 2 bases, with 8 bases between. In germline, CDR1 is LGHNA, CDR2 YNFKEQ. CDR3: CASSHQGPYEQYF. The CDR3 region has the DNA TGTGCCAGCAGCCATCAGGGGCCCTACGAGCAGTACTTC.

The chain links TRBV6-1 to TRBJ2-7; 7 positions match TRBD1. This CDR3 region has 15 residues. Per germline, CDR1 MNHNS and CDR2 SASEGT. The V gene end was trimmed by 6 bases and the J gene end by 7 bases; junction bases not matched to a gene: 15. This chain's CDR3 is CASRVGQTLTGEQYF. The CDR3 region has the DNA TGTGCCAGCAGGGTGGGACAGACCCTTACTGGGGAGCAGTACTTC.

The count of this clonotype is one. This chain connects TRBV20-1 to TRBJ1-2, with 11 bases matching TRBD1. The CDR3 runs to 14 residues. After removal of 6 bases from V and 4 bases from J, the junction contained 7 bases not matched to a gene. Looked up from germline, CDR1 is DFQATT and CDR2 is SNEGSKA (reference sequence). This CDR3 reads CSALGQGDSYGYTF. The CDR3 DNA sequence: TGCAGTGCACTGGGACAGGGGGACAGCTATGGCTACACCTTC.